This is a list of T cell receptor beta chains from one sample in a study of preoperative IRX-2 immunotherapy in early breast cancer. Profiling relied on immunoSEQ multiplex PCR, and the TCRdb table lists in-frame clones only, not all of them. Found here are 28,000 or so clones, about 90% of them singletons; the top ten hold around a tenth. Collection took place from a patient treated with IRX-2 immunotherapy. The origin of the receptors is a human donor with breast cancer. Each CDR3 is given with its conserved first and last residue. The order of the fields is J gene, V gene, D gene, clone size, CDR3 length, CDR3 protein, CDR3 DNA. The D gene is left open where the match is weak. A row's size may be missing; if present it is once, few, many or a size class.

J: TRBJ2-1
V: TRBV27
D: TRBD2
size: .
length: 16
CDR3: CASSSFRLAGENEQFF
DNA: TGTGCCAGCAGTTCCTTTAGGCTAGCGGGAGAAAATGAGCAGTTCTTC

J: TRBJ1-1
V: TRBV15
D: .
size: .
length: 14
CDR3: CATSRDSGYTEAFF
DNA: TGTGCCACCAGCAGAGATTCGGGATACACTGAAGCTTTCTTT

J: TRBJ2-3
V: TRBV4-3
D: .
size: .
length: 13
CDR3: CASSQHSTDTQYF
DNA: TGCGCCAGCAGCCAGCACAGCACAGATACGCAGTATTTT

J: TRBJ1-1
V: TRBV28
D: .
size: .
length: 13
CDR3: CASSLVTKTEAFF
DNA: TGTGCCAGCAGTTTAGTAACCAAAACTGAAGCTTTCTTT

J: TRBJ2-3
V: TRBV6-6
D: TRBD2
size: .
length: 15
CDR3: CASSPGGGDTDTQYF
DNA: TGTGCCAGCAGTCCTGGCGGGGGGGACACAGATACGCAGTATTTT

J: TRBJ1-2
V: TRBV28
D: .
size: .
length: 13
CDR3: CASSLRGGSGYTF
DNA: TGTGCCAGCAGTTTAAGGGGGGGAAGTGGCTACACCTTC

J: TRBJ2-3
V: TRBV7-9
D: TRBD1
size: .
length: 15
CDR3: CASSQPGTGTDTQYF
DNA: TGTGCCAGCAGCCAACCGGGGACAGGAACAGATACGCAGTATTTT

J: TRBJ2-7
V: TRBV18
D: TRBD1
size: .
length: 13
CDR3: CASSLRQGYEQYF
DNA: TGTGCCAGCTCCCTACGACAGGGCTACGAGCAGTACTTC

J: TRBJ2-7
V: TRBV6-6
D: .
size: .
length: 13
CDR3: CASSYSPRYEQYF
DNA: TGTGCCAGCAGTTACTCCCCCCGGTACGAGCAGTACTTC

J: TRBJ2-7
V: TRBV6-1
D: .
size: .
length: 11
CDR3: CASSEAGEQYF
DNA: TGTGCCAGCAGTGAAGCAGGGGAGCAGTACTTC

J: TRBJ2-3
V: TRBV11-2
D: TRBD1
size: .
length: 18
CDR3: CASSLSPDRGLASDTQYF
DNA: TGTGCCAGCAGCTTAAGTCCGGACAGGGGTCTTGCGTCAGATACGCAGTATTTT

J: TRBJ2-3
V: TRBV5-1
D: .
size: .
length: 15
CDR3: CASSLGLGGTDTQYF
DNA: TGCGCCAGCAGCTTAGGACTAGGGGGGACAGATACGCAGTATTTT

J: TRBJ2-2
V: TRBV23-1
D: .
size: .
length: 14
CDR3: CASKMELNTGELFF
DNA: TGCGCCAGCAAAATGGAATTGAACACCGGGGAGCTGTTTTTT

J: TRBJ1-5
V: TRBV19
D: TRBD1
size: .
length: 15
CDR3: CASSINGGQGQPQHF
DNA: TGTGCCAGTAGTATAAATGGGGGACAGGGACAGCCCCAGCATTTT

J: TRBJ2-7
V: TRBV7-2
D: TRBD1
size: .
length: 14
CDR3: CASSLADRAYEQYF
DNA: TGTGCCAGCAGCTTAGCTGACAGGGCGTACGAGCAGTACTTC

J: TRBJ2-5
V: TRBV7-2
D: TRBD2
size: .
length: 15
CDR3: CASSLGASGGETQYF
DNA: TGTGCCAGCAGCTTAGGGGCTAGCGGAGGGGAGACCCAGTACTTC

J: TRBJ1-2
V: TRBV30
D: .
size: .
length: 11
CDR3: CAWSLRVGYTF
DNA: TGTGCCTGGAGTCTCAGGGTCGGCTACACCTTC

J: TRBJ2-6
V: TRBV4-3
D: .
size: .
length: 16
CDR3: CASSQDGTSGANVLTF
DNA: TGCGCCAGCAGCCAGGATGGGACCTCTGGGGCCAACGTCCTGACTTTC

J: TRBJ1-6
V: TRBV12-5
D: .
size: .
length: 13
CDR3: CASNGGSHSPLHF
DNA: TGTGCTAGCAACGGGGGCTCGCATTCACCCCTCCACTTT

J: TRBJ2-5
V: TRBV27
D: .
size: .
length: 14
CDR3: CASSAGTVEVTQYF
DNA: TGTGCCAGCAGTGCCGGGACGGTGGAAGTGACCCAGTACTTC

J: TRBJ2-3
V: TRBV6-5
D: TRBD2
size: once
length: 15
CDR3: CASSYGTSGTDTQYF
DNA: TGTGCCAGCAGTTACGGAACTAGCGGCACAGATACGCAGTATTTT

J: TRBJ2-5
V: TRBV5-1
D: TRBD2
size: .
length: 17
CDR3: CASSLAQLAGRRETQYF
DNA: TGCGCCAGCAGCTTGGCTCAACTAGCGGGTCGGAGAGAGACCCAGTACTTC

J: TRBJ1-1
V: TRBV7-9
D: .
size: .
length: 15
CDR3: CASSLADRGNTEAFF
DNA: TGTGCCAGCAGCTTAGCTGATCGGGGGAACACTGAAGCTTTCTTT

J: TRBJ2-6
V: TRBV4-1
D: TRBD1
size: .
length: 19
CDR3: CASSPTSHQGAMGANVLTF
DNA: TGCGCCAGCAGCCCTACAAGTCACCAGGGGGCGATGGGGGCCAACGTCCTGACTTTC

J: TRBJ1-5
V: TRBV5-1
D: .
size: .
length: 14
CDR3: CASSLGGGNQPQHF
DNA: TGCGCCAGCAGCTTGGGAGGGGGGAATCAGCCCCAGCATTTT

J: TRBJ2-1
V: TRBV28
D: .
size: .
length: 17
CDR3: CASSSYSDTSSYNEQFF
DNA: TGTGCCAGCAGTTCATACTCAGACACCTCCTCCTACAATGAGCAGTTCTTC

J: TRBJ1-1
V: TRBV7-9
D: .
size: .
length: 14
CDR3: CASSLSRLNTEAFF
DNA: TGTGCCAGCAGCTTATCTCGGCTGAACACTGAAGCTTTCTTT

J: TRBJ1-1
V: TRBV18
D: TRBD1
size: .
length: 14
CDR3: CASSPAGQGARAFF
DNA: TGTGCCAGCTCACCCGCTGGACAGGGGGCCAGAGCTTTCTTT

J: TRBJ1-1
V: TRBV7-9
D: TRBD1
size: .
length: 15
CDR3: CASSLPTGVGTEAFF
DNA: TGTGCCAGCAGCTTACCTACAGGGGTCGGCACTGAAGCTTTCTTT

J: TRBJ1-5
V: TRBV7-2
D: TRBD1
size: .
length: 15
CDR3: CASSPWDRENQPQHF
DNA: TGTGCCAGCAGCCCTTGGGACAGGGAGAATCAGCCCCAGCATTTT

J: TRBJ2-3
V: TRBV19
D: .
size: .
length: 14
CDR3: CASSIGTSSDTQYF
DNA: TGTGCCAGTAGTATAGGCACCTCCTCGGATACGCAGTATTTT

J: TRBJ2-1
V: TRBV7-2
D: TRBD2
size: .
length: 18
CDR3: CASSLDPSGGALYNEQFF
DNA: TGTGCCAGCAGCTTAGATCCTAGCGGGGGAGCTCTCTACAATGAGCAGTTCTTC

J: TRBJ1-5
V: TRBV6-1
D: .
size: .
length: 13
CDR3: CASTLEEGQPQHF
DNA: TGTGCCAGCACTTTAGAGGAGGGCCAGCCCCAGCATTTT

J: TRBJ2-3
V: TRBV5-1
D: TRBD1
size: .
length: 14
CDR3: CATTGTGFADTQYF
DNA: TGCGCCACTACCGGGACAGGGTTTGCAGATACGCAGTATTTT

J: TRBJ1-1
V: TRBV30
D: .
size: .
length: 13
CDR3: CAWSVQGNTEAFF
DNA: TGTGCCTGGAGTGTACAGGGGAACACTGAAGCTTTCTTT

J: TRBJ2-1
V: TRBV7-7
D: .
size: few
length: 15
CDR3: CASSPDPSSYNEQFF
DNA: TGTGCCAGCAGCCCCGACCCGAGCTCCTACAATGAGCAGTTCTTC

J: TRBJ2-3
V: TRBV27
D: TRBD2
size: .
length: 16
CDR3: CASSLLAGGLTDTQYF
DNA: TGTGCCAGCAGCCTCCTAGCGGGAGGCCTCACAGATACGCAGTATTTT